Below are 24 T cell receptor beta chains sequenced from a single sample in a study of cytomegalovirus exposure and HLA in healthy donors. Primers: 60 Vbeta forward and 13 Jbeta reverse. Sequencing was performed with immunoSEQ multiplex PCR; in TCRdb, only in-frame clones are kept and a portion is missing. The table has more than 130,000 clones, 80% seen once. The sequenced material came from PBMCs. These receptors originate from a man under 40 in good health and CMV-seronegative.

The rearrangement links TRBV5-1 to TRBJ1-2; D is perhaps TRBD1 (6 bases). Trimming pared 0 bases from V and 4 bases from J, leaving 16 bases between. The CDR3 covers 16 residues. CDR1 is SGHRS and CDR2 is YFSETQ in the germline V gene. This CDR3 reads CASSLVQGGVGYGYTF. DNA for the CDR3: TGCGCCAGCAGCTTGGTGCAAGGGGGTGTCGGCTATGGCTACACCTTC.

Notes on this clone: At one end, the junction sequence differs from germline, possibly due to a read error. The chain couples TRBV28 to TRBJ1-2; tentative D call: TRBD1 (5 bases). Germline V gene data show CDR1 as MDHEN and CDR2 as SYDVKM. CDR3 size: 12 residues. This CDR3 is CAAMWGRNGYPF. The CDR3 DNA follows: TGTGCTGCTATGTGGGGCCGGAATGGCTACCCCTTC.

The gene calls are TRBV19 and TRBJ1-5, with D uncertain. The CDR3 spans 14 residues. Germline values: CDR1 LNHDA, CDR2 SQIVND (reference sequence). V lost 5 bases to trimming and J lost 7 bases, with 15 bases between them. The CDR3 bases are TGTGCCAGTAGTGGAGTGGAGGGTGGACAGCCCCAGCATTTT. Residues: CASSGVEGGQPQHF.

This clone was picked up a small number of times. The chain couples TRBV5-1 to TRBJ2-2; 9 positions match TRBD1. Germline CDR1 SGHRS, CDR2 YFSETQ. Unmatched junction bases numbered 4, after V lost 5 bases and J lost 5 bases. This CDR3 is built from 14 residues. CDR3 residues: CASSTGGVTGELFF. The CDR3 DNA follows: TGCGCCAGCAGTACAGGGGGCGTTACCGGGGAGCTGTTTTTT.

This clone was counted only a few times. The V call is TRBV5-1, the J call TRBJ2-7; TRBD2 might be the D (6 bases). Germline V gene lookup returns CDR1 SGHRS and CDR2 YFSETQ. V was pared by 3 bases and J by 2 bases, with 18 bases between. The CDR3 contains 16 residues. The CDR3 protein is CASSWGESDRTYEQYF. The CDR3 DNA is TGCGCCAGCAGCTGGGGGGAGAGCGACAGAACCTACGAGCAGTACTTC.

The chain recombines TRBV11-2 with TRBJ2-7, with TRBD2 matching 10 bases. Germline loops: CDR1 SGHAT, CDR2 FQNNGV. The CDR3 covers 17 residues. Germline trimming cut 0 bases from V and 6 bases from J; bases unmatched to any gene: 11. CDR3 in amino acids: CASSLDRKRGGPAEQYF. CDR3 sequence (DNA): TGTGCCAGCAGCTTAGATCGGAAGCGGGGGGGCCCCGCCGAGCAGTACTTC.

The J gene is TRBJ1-2, the V gene TRBV15; 8 nucleotides agree with TRBD1. The CDR3 is made up of 14 amino acids. Germline CDR1 LNHNV, CDR2 YYDKDF (reference sequence). V was pared by 4 bases and J by 4 bases, with 5 bases of the junction left unmatched. CDR3: CATSTRDRRYGYTF. The CDR3 DNA is TGTGCCACCAGCACCCGGGACAGGCGCTATGGCTACACCTTC.

This chain uses TRBV11-2 with TRBJ2-7; 11 nucleotides align to TRBD2. The CDR3 contains 15 residues. Trimming at V came to 1 base and at J to 4 bases, leaving 3 bases not matched to a gene. The germline CDR1 and CDR2 sequences are SGHAT and FQNNGV. The DNA for the CDR3 is TGTGCCAGCAGCTTAGGACTAGCGGGGTTGTACGAGCAGTACTTC. Translation: CASSLGLAGLYEQYF.

V and J are TRBV6-6 and TRBJ1-4; TRBD1 matches 7 bases. The germline V gene has CDR1 MNHNY and CDR2 SVGAGI (reference sequence). The CDR3 has 14 amino acids. The V and J ends lost 5 bases and 4 bases, in that order; junction bases with no gene match: 4. CDR3 amino acids: CASSAGTVNEKLFF. Here the CDR3 DNA reads TGTGCCAGCAGTGCCGGGACAGTTAATGAAAAACTGTTTTTT.

V is TRBV7-9 and J is TRBJ1-1, with 7 bases lining up with TRBD1. CDR1 and CDR2 (germline): SEHNR, FQNEAQ (reference sequence). The J segment lost 3 bases and the V segment lost 4 bases, leaving 2 bases of the junction unmatched. The length of the CDR3 is 13 residues. CDR3 DNA: TGTGCCAGCAGCTCTGACAGGGACACTGAAGCTTTCTTT. This gives the protein CASSSDRDTEAFF.

The V gene is TRBV7-3, the J gene TRBJ2-1, with D maybe TRBD1 (5 bases). Germline values: CDR1 SGHTA, CDR2 FQGTGA. With 1 base removed from V and 5 bases from J, the gap between germline ends came to 12 bases. The CDR3 runs 15 residues. Written as DNA, the CDR3 is TGTGCCAGCAGCTTAAATGGGCAGGGCCACAATGAGCAGTTCTTC. Protein: CASSLNGQGHNEQFF.

In this sample, this clone turned up a few times. The chain joins TRBV29-1 to TRBJ1-3; TRBD1 aligns across 7 bases. Trimming cost V 7 bases and J 3 bases; bases outside gene matches: 6. The germline gives CDR1 SQVTM, CDR2 ANQGSEA. The CDR3 is 13 residues long. The CDR3 region has the DNA TGCAGCGCTCAGACAGGGAATGGAAACACCATATATTTT. Its translation is CSAQTGNGNTIYF.

The V and J genes are TRBV5-1 and TRBJ2-5, with 12 bases fitting TRBD2. CDR1 and CDR2 (germline): SGHRS, YFSETQ. This CDR3 has 15 amino acids. V shed 4 bases and J 5 bases; nucleotides not matched to a gene: 6. CDR3 nucleotides: TGCGCCAGCAGCAGGACTAGCGGGATTTTGGAGACCCAGTACTTC. The encoded protein is CASSRTSGILETQYF.

Comments on this clone: Within the sample, other DNA sequences also encode this same CDR3. The CDR3 loop is CASSLTSGGYNEQFF. CDR3 nucleotides: TGCGCCAGCAGCTTGACTAGCGGGGGGTACAATGAGCAGTTCTTC. This chain uses TRBV5-1 with TRBJ2-1; 12 positions match TRBD2. Trimming cost V 1 base and J 4 bases; bases outside gene matches: 0. CDR1 SGHRS and CDR2 YFSETQ come from the germline V gene. The CDR3 runs to 15 residues.

The chain links TRBV5-1 to TRBJ1-3; perhaps TRBD1 as D (5 bases). The germline V gene encodes CDR1 SGHRS and CDR2 YFSETQ. The length of the CDR3 is 14 residues. The germline V and J ends were trimmed by 0 bases and 3 bases, with 7 bases remaining between them. The CDR3 here is CASSLAGFGNTIYF. The CDR3 DNA sequence: TGCGCCAGCAGCTTGGCAGGGTTTGGAAACACCATATATTTT.

The chain joins TRBV6-5 to TRBJ1-1; D is possibly TRBD1 (6 bases). CDR3 length: 12 residues. Trimming shortened V by 5 bases and J by 10 bases, and 14 bases separated the two germline ends. Germline CDR1 is MNHEY and CDR2 is SVGAGI. CDR3 sequence reads: CASSTVQGTAFF. DNA for the CDR3: TGTGCCAGCAGTACGGTCCAGGGGACAGCTTTCTTT.

Only a few counts were recorded for this clone. V is TRBV15 and J is TRBJ1-5; D is ambiguous. Trimming stripped 0 bases from V and 3 bases from J, with 12 bases between. Germline CDR1 reads LNHNV; CDR2 reads YYDKDF (reference sequence). CDR3 length equals 16 residues. The CDR3 sequence is CATSRDPGDFNQPQHF. The CDR3 DNA reads TGTGCCACCAGCAGAGATCCGGGAGATTTCAATCAGCCCCAGCATTTT.

This clone was counted only a few times. V gene TRBV5-6 combines with J gene TRBJ2-7, with D uncertain. V lost 2 bases, J lost 1 base, and 10 bases lay in between. CDR1 is SGHDT, CDR2 YYEEEE, per germline. CDR3 length: 14 residues. The CDR3 bases are TGTGCCAGCAGCTTATCAGGATCTTCCTACGAGCAGTACTTC. The encoded protein is CASSLSGSSYEQYF. The full variable domain, rest sourced from reference TRBV5-6 and TRBJ2-7, is DAGVTQSPTHLIKTRGQQVTLRCSPKSGHDTVSWYQQALGQGPQFIFQYYEEEERQRGNFPDRFSGHQFPNYSSELNVNALLLGDSALYLCASSLSGSSYEQYFGPGTRLTVT.

There are a few counts of this clone. The chain uses TRBV28 and TRBJ2-7, with 10 bases lining up with TRBD2. CDR3 length equals 15 residues. The V and J ends lost 3 bases and 3 bases, in that order; junction bases with no gene match: 5. Per the germline V gene, CDR1 is MDHEN and CDR2 is SYDVKM. The CDR3 protein is CASSFSSGSGYEQYF. The DNA of the CDR3 is TGTGCCAGCAGTTTTTCTAGCGGGAGCGGCTACGAGCAGTACTTC.

A word on this clone: Different DNA sequences within this sample yield the same CDR3. This chain links TRBV28 with TRBJ1-2; D unclear. This CDR3 region has 11 residues. V was pared by 5 bases and J by 2 bases, with 3 bases between. Germline V CDR1 and CDR2: MDHEN, SYDVKM. The CDR3 sequence: CASSQNYGYTF. The DNA for the CDR3 is TGTGCCAGCAGTCAGAACTATGGCTACACCTTC.

J is TRBJ1-1 and V is TRBV6-1; D ambiguous. V lost 10 bases and J 5 bases, leaving 17 bases between the germline ends. Looked up from germline, CDR1 is MNHNS and CDR2 is SASEGT. The CDR3 loop spans 13 amino acids. This CDR3 reads CAIIPAGRTEAFF. CDR3 bases: TGTGCCATAATACCGGCCGGGAGGACTGAAGCTTTCTTT.

The chain has TRBV7-6 and TRBJ2-7, with D possibly TRBD2 on 6 matching bases. Per germline, CDR1 SGHVS and CDR2 FNYEAQ. Trimming stripped 3 bases from V and 2 bases from J, with 14 bases between. The CDR3 sequence is 15 residues long. Here the CDR3 reads CASSFGEGRTYEQYF. The CDR3, as DNA: TGTGCCAGCAGCTTTGGAGAGGGGAGGACCTACGAGCAGTACTTC.

J is TRBJ2-1 and V is TRBV10-3, with TRBD2 identical over 7 bases. The CDR3 has 16 residues. Trimming removed 8 bases from V and 5 bases from J; junction bases left unmatched: 15. The V gene's germline CDR1 is ENHRY and CDR2 SYGVKD. The CDR3 loop reads CAISGPQTSSDNEQFF. In DNA form, the CDR3 reads TGTGCCATCTCAGGTCCCCAGACTAGCTCGGACAATGAGCAGTTCTTC.

The V call is TRBV28, the J call TRBJ2-7; 7 bases match TRBD1. V lost 6 bases and J lost 2; bases outside the gene matches: 10. Germline assignment: CDR1 MDHEN and CDR2 SYDVKM. CDR3 length equals 15 residues. The CDR3 DNA follows: TGTGCCAGCAGCTCAGACAGGGCCGCACCCTACGAGCAGTACTTC. Translation: CASSSDRAAPYEQYF.